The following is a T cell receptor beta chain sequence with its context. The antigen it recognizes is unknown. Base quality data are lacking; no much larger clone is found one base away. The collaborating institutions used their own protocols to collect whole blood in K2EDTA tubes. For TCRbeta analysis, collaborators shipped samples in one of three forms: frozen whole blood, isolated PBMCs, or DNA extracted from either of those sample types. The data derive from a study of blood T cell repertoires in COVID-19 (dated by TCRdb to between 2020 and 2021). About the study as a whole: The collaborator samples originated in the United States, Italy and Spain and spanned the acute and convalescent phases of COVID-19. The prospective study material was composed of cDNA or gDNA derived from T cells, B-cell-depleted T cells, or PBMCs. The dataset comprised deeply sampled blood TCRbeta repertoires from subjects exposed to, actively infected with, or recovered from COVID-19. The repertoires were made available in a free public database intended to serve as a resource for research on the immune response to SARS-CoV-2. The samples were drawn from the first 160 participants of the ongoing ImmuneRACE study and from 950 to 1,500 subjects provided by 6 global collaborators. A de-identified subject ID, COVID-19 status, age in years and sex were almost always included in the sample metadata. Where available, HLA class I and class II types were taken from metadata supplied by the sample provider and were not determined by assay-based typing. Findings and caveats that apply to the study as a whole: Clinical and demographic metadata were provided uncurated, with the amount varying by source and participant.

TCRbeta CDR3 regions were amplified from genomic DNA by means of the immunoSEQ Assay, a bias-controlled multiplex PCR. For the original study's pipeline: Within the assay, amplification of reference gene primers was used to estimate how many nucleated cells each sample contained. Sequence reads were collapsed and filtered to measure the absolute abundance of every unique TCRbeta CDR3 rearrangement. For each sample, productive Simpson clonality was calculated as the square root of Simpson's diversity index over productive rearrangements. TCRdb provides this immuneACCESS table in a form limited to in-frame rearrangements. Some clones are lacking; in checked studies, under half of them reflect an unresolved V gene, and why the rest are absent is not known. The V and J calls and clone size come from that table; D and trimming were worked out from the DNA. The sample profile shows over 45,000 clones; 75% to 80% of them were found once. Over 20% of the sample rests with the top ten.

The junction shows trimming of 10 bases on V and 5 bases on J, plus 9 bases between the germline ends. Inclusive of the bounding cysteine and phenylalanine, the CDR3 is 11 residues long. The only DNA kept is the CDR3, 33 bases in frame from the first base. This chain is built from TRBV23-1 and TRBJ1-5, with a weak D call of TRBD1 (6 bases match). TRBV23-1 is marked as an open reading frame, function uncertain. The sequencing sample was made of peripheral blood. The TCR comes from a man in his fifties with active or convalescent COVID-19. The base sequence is TGCGCCATCAACAGGGATCAGCCCCAGCATTTT. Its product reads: CAINRDQPQHF.